This T cell receptor beta chain was sequenced during a study of Ad26.COV2.S vaccination and SARS-CoV-2 variants. Overall study findings and caveats: It is possible that the TCR breadth and depth analyses underestimated the total T cell responses.

About this clone: The antigen remains unidentified.

Libraries were prepared by immunoSEQ multiplex PCR; TCRdb keeps only in-frame clonotypes and omits some of them. The sample carries around 270,000 clones, roughly 89% recorded once. Treatment denoted: approximately 18 received Ad26.COV2.S at low or high dose, single or two shots; several received placebo; per-sample allocation not given. After the first vaccine or placebo injection, samples were drawn on day 63. An Ad26 vector expressing Wuhan-strain SARS-CoV-2 spike constituted the vaccine. The CDR3 is 17 residues long. V was pared by 0 bases and J by 0 bases, with 6 bases of the junction left unmatched. Germline V lookup: CDR1 SGHRS, CDR2 YFSETQ.

The TCR comes from a person between 18 and 59 years old who received the Ad26.COV2.S COVID-19 vaccine or a placebo. Specimen: peripheral blood, collected in a trial of Ad26.COV2.S vaccine versus placebo. The chain carries TRBV5-1 and TRBJ1-2, with TRBD1 identical over 9 bases. CDR3 region: CASSLEGQGSSNYGYTF. DNA of the CDR3: TGCGCCAGCAGCTTGGAGGGACAGGGCTCTTCTAACTATGGCTACACCTTC.